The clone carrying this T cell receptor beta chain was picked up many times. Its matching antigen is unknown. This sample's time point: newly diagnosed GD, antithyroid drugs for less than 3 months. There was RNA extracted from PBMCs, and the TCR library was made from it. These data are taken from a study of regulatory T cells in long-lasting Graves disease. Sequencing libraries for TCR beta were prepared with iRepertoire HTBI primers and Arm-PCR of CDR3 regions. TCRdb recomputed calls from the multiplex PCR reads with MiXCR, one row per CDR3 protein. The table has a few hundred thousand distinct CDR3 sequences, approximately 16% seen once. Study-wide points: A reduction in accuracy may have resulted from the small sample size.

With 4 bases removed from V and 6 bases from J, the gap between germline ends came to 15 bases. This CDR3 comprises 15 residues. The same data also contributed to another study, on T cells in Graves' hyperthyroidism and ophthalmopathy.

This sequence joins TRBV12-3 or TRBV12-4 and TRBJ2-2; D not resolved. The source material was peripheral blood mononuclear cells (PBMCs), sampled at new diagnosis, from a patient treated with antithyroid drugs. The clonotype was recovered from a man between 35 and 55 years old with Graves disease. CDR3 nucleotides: TGTGCCAGCAGTTGGTACGGAAGTTCGGCCGGGGAGCTGTTTTTT. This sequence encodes CASSWYGSSAGELFF.